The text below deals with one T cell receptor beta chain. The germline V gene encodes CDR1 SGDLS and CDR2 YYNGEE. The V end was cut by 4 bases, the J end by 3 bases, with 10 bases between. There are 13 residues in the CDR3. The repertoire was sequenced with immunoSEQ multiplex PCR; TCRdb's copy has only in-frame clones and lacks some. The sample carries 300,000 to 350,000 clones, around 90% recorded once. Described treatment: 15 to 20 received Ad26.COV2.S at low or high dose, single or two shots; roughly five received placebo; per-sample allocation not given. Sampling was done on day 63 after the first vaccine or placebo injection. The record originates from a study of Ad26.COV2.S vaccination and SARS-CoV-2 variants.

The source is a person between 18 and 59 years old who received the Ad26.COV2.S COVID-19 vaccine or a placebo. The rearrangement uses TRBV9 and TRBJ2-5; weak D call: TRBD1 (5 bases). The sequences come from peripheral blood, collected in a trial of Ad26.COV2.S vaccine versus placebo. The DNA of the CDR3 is TGTGCCAGCAGCCAAGGGGCTGAAGAGACCCAGTACTTC. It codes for CASSQGAEETQYF. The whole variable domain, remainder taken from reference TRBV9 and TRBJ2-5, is DSGVTQTPKHLITATGQRVTLRCSPRSGDLSVYWYQQSLDQGLQFLIQYYNGEERAKGNILERFSAQQFPDLHSELNLSSLELGDSALYFCASSQGAEETQYFGPGTRLLVL.